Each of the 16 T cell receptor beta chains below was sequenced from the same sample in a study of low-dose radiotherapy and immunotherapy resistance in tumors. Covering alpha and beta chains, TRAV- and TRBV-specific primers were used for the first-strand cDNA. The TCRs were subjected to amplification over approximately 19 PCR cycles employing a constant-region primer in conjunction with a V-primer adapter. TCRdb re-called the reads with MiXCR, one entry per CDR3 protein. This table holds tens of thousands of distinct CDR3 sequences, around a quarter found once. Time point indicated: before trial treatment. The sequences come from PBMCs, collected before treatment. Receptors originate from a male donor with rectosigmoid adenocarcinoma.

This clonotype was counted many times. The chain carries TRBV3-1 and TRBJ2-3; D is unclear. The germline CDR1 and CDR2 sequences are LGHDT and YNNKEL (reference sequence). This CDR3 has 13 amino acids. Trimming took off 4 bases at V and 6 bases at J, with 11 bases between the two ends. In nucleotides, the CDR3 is TGTGCCAGCAGCCGCCCGCCCGTTGATACGCAGTATTTT. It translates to CASSRPPVDTQYF.

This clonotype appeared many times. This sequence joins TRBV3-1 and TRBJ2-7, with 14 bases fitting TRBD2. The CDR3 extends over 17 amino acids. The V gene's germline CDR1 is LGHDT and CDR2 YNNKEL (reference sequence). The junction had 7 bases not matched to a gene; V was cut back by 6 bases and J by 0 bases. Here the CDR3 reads CASRKIGTSGSSYEQYF. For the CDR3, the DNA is TGTGCCAGCAGAAAAATCGGGACTAGCGGGAGCTCCTACGAGCAGTACTTC.

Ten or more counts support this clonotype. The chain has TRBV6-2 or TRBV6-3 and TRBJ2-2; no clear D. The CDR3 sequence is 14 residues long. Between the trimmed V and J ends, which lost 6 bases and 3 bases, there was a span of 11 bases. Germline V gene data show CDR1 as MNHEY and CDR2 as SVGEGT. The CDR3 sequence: CASRRTTDTGELFF. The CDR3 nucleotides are TGTGCCAGCAGACGTACGACGGACACCGGGGAGCTGTTTTTT.

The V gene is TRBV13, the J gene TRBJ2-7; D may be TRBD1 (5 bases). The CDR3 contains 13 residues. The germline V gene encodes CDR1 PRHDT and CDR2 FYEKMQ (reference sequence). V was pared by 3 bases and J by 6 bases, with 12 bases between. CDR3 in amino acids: CASSLGQGREQYF. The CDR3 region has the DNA TGTGCCAGCAGCTTGGGGCAGGGTCGCGAGCAGTACTTC.

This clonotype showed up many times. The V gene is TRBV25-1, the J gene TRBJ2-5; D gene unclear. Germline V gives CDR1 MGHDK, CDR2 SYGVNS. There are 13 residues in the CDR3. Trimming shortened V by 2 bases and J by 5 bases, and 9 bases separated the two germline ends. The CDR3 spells CASSERSGETQYF. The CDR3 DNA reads TGTGCCAGCAGTGAAAGGAGTGGGGAGACCCAGTACTTC.

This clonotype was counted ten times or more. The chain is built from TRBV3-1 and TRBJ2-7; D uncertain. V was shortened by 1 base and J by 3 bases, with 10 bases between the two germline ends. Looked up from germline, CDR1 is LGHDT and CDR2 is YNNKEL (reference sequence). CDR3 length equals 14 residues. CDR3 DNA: TGTGCCAGCAGCCAAGCCCTCGCTAGCTACGAGCAGTACTTC. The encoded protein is CASSQALASYEQYF.

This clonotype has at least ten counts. In DNA form, the CDR3 reads TGTGCCAGCAGTGGTCAAGCGGGAGATTCAGATACGCAGTATTTT. This translates into CASSGQAGDSDTQYF. The chain joins TRBV2 to TRBJ2-3; TRBD2 matches at 8 bases. V lost 4 bases to trimming and J lost 4 bases; unmatched junction nucleotides: 7. This CDR3 comprises 15 residues. Per germline, CDR1 SNHLY and CDR2 FYNNEI.

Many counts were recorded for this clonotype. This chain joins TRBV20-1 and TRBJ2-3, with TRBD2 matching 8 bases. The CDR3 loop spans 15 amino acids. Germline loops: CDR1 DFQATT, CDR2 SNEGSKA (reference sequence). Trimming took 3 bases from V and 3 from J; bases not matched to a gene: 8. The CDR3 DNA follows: TGCAGTGCTAGTAATGTAGCGGGGCGGACAGATACGCAGTATTTT. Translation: CSASNVAGRTDTQYF.

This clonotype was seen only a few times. The CDR3 DNA sequence: TGTGCCAGCAGTTTAAGGGCGGAGACCCAGTACTTC. It encodes CASSLRAETQYF. This chain connects TRBV28 to TRBJ2-5; no reliable D call. Germline CDR1 and CDR2: MDHEN and SYDVKM. This CDR3 has 12 residues. The germline V and J ends were trimmed by 2 bases and 5 bases, with 6 bases remaining between them.

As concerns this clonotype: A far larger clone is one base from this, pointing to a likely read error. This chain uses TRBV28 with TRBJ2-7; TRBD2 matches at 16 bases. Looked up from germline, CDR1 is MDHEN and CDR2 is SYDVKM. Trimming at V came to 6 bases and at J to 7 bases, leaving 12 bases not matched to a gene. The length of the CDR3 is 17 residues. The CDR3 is CASSAGLAGGPGNEQYF. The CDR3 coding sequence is TGTGCCAGCAGCGCGGGACTAGCGGGAGGGCCGGGGAATGAGCAGTACTTC.

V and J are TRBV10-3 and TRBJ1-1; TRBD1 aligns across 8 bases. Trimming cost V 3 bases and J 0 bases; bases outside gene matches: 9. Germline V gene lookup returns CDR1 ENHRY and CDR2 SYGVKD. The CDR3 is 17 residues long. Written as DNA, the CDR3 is TGTGCCATCAGTGATCCAGGGGGCTTGGGGATGAACACTGAAGCTTTCTTT. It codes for CAISDPGGLGMNTEAFF.

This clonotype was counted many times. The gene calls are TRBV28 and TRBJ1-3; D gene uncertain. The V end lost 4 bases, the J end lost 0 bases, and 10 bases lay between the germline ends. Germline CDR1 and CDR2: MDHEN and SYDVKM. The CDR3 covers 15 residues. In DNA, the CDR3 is TGTGCCAGCAGTTCAAACCGAAACTCTGGAAACACCATATATTTT. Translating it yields CASSSNRNSGNTIYF. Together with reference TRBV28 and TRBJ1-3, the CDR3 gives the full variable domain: DVKVTQSSRYLVKRTGEKVFLECVQDMDHENMFWYRQDPGLGLRLIYFSYDVKMKEKGDIPEGYSVSREKKERFSLILESASTNQTSMYLCASSSNRNSGNTIYFGEGSWLTVV.

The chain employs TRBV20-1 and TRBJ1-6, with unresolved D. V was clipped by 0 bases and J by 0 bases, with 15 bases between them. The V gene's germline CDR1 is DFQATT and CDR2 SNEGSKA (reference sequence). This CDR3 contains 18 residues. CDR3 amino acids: CSARDLTTISSYNSPLHF. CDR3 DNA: TGCAGTGCTAGAGACCTGACAACGATCAGCTCCTATAATTCACCCCTCCACTTT.

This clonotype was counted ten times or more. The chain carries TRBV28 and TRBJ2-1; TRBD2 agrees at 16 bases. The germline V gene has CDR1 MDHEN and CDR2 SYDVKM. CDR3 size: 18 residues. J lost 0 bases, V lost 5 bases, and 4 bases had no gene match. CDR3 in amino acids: CASSPGLAGGSSYNEQFF. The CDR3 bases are TGTGCCAGCAGTCCGGGACTAGCGGGAGGGAGCTCCTACAATGAGCAGTTCTTC.

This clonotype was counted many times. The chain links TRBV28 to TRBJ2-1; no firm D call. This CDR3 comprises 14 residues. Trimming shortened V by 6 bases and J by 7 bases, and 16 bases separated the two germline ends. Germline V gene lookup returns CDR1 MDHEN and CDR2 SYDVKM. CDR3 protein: CASRGSSLGNEQFF. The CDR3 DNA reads TGTGCCAGCAGGGGGTCTTCACTGGGGAATGAGCAGTTCTTC.

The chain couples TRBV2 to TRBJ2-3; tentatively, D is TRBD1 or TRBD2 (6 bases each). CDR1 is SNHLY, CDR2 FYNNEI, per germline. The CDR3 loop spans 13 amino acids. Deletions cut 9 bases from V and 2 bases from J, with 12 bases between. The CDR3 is CASNRDFTDTQYF. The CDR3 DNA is TGTGCCAGTAACAGGGACTTCACAGATACGCAGTATTTT.